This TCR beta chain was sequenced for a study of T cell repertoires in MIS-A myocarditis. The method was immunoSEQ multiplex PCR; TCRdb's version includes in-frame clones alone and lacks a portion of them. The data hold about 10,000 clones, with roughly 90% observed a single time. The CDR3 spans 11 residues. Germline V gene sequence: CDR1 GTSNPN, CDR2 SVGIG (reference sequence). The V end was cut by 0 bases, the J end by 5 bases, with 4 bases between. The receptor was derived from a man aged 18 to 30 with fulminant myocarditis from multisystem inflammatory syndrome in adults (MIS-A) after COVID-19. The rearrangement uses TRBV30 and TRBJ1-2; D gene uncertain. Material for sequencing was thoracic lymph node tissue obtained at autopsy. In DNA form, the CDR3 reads TGTGCCTGGAGTGTCCCATATGGCTACACCTTC. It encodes CAWSVPYGYTF.